The source of this TCR beta chain is a study of CD8+CD57+ T cells in acquired aplastic anemia listed by TCRdb under 2018. For context, the study as a whole: Extracted DNA from sorted CD4+ and CD8+ cells averaged approximately 3 ug, ranging from roughly 0.17 to 30 ug. Healthy donor samples averaged about 9.9 million reads for CD4+ and under 14 million for CD8+ cells. Broader findings and caveats from the paper: CD8+ Simpson's diversity did not differ significantly between patients and healthy controls (P=0.060). Some 30 CD8+ CDR3 sequences were found to be shared between patients and controls, but these sequences appeared to be highly expressed in patients and within the immunodominant clones of the patients.

Worth noting for this clonotype: The antigen it recognizes is unknown. Per-base quality was not reported, and no clone a single base away is much larger than it.

TCR repertoires of sorted CD4+ and CD8+ blood T cells from severe aplastic anemia patients and healthy subjects were deep-sequenced in the study. Ficoll-Paque density gradient centrifugation was used to isolate peripheral blood mononuclear cells. Before DNA extraction, CD4+ and CD8+ T cells were sorted with FACS or magnetic beads. CDR1 and CDR2, per the germline V gene (reference sequence), are DFQATT and SNEGSKA. The CDR3 has 14 amino acids, counting the end cysteine and phenylalanine. Of the read, only the CDR3 DNA is kept; its 42 bases are in frame from base 1. Genomic DNA was used as template for profiling of TCR beta VDJ combinations and CDR3 sequences. TCR repertoire sequencing was run on an Illumina HiSeq 2000. As for the authors' bioinformatics: Repertoire assessment relied on Simpson's diversity index, CDR3 size and DJ length profiles, and TRBV/TRBJ rearrangement plots. The most abundant DNA sequence in the deep sequencing data was defined as the immunodominant clone. CDR3 amino acid sequences were screened for sharing across subjects and were compared with published repertoires and the VDJdb database. In TCRdb, the public reads were trimmed at Q25 with fastp and aligned with MiXCR, with productive beta chains retained. Rows are unified per CDR3 protein, each entry keeping the most common DNA and genes. The V and J calls shown here were made by TCRdb, not taken from the authors' results. The sample table lists hundreds of thousands of distinct CDR3 sequences, roughly 64% of them with a count of one. Under 5% of the sample belongs to the ten largest clones.

What was sequenced was sorted CD4+, CD8+, or CD8+CD57+ T cells (not recorded which) from PBMCs. Recombination linked TRBV20-1 to TRBJ1-4; the D gene is not confidently resolved. This receptor was identified in a human donor in good health, serving as a control. The CDR3 region has the sequence CSAGDGAEREKLFF. The sequenced DNA: TGCAGCGCGGGAGACGGAGCAGAGCGGGAAAAACTGTTTTTT.